This entry describes one T cell receptor (beta chain). Amplification yielded TCR beta CDR3 regions, with RNA transcripts as the source. In the first-round RT-PCR of the TCR CDR3, the HTBI primer set was used. TCRdb re-called the multiplex PCR reads with MiXCR, one entry per CDR3 protein. The sample shows 96,000 or so distinct CDR3 sequences, over 50% of them seen only once. The data stem from a study of T cells in Graves' hyperthyroidism and ophthalmopathy. Trimming removed 7 bases at V and 4 bases at J, with 17 bases between. Germline loops: CDR1 MNHEY, CDR2 SVGAGI. This CDR3 has 14 amino acids. This clonotype was sampled from a woman aged 40 to 50 with Graves' hyperthyroidism. Sequenced sample: blood. The chain links TRBV6-5 to TRBJ2-7; unclear D gene. In DNA, the CDR3 is TGTGCCAGCATTTTCTCAGGAAGAAGGTACGAGCAGTACTTC. Its protein product is CASIFSGRRYEQYF.